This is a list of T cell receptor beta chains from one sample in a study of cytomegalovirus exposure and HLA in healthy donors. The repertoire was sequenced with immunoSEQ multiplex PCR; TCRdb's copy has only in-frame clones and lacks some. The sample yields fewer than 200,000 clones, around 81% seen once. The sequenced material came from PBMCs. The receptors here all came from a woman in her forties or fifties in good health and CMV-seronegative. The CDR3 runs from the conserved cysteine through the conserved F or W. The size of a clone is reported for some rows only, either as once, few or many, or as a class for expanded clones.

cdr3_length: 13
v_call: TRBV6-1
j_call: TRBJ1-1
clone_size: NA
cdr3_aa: CASNGGSNTEAFF

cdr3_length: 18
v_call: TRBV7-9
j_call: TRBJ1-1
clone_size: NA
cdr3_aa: CASSLVQWGGNEGTEAFF

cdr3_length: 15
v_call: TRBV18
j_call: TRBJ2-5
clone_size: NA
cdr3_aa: CASSPPIGVQETQYF

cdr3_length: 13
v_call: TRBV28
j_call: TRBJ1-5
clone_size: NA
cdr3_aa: CASRPQGIGPQHF

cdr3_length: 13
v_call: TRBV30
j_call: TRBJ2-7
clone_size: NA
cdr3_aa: CAWSRQISYEQYF

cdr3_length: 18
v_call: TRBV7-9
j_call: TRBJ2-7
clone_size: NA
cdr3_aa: CASSRTGGAGGAPNEQYF

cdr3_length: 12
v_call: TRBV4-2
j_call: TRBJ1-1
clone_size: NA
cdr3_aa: CASSHQGGEAFF

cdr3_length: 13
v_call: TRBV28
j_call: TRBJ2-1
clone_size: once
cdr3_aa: CASITLAIDEQFF

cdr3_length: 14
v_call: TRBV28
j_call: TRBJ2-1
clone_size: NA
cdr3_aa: CASTPQRRINEQFF

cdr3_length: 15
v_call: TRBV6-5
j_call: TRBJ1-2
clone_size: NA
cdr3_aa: CASSYSAGLGYGYTF

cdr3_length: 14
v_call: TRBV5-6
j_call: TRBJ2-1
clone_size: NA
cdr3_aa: CASSLGLGDNEQFF

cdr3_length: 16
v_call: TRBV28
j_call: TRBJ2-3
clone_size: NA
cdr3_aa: CATSTGREGSTDTQYF

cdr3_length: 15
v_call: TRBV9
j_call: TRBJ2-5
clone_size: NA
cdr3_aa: CASSVAGRGEETQYF

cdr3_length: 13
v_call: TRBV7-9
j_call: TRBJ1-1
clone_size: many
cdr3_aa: CASSLSGGTEAFF

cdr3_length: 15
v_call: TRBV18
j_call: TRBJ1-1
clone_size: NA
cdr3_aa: CASSPRTGRNTEAFF

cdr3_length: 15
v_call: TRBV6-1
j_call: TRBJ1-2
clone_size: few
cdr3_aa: CASSPDSALRYGYTF

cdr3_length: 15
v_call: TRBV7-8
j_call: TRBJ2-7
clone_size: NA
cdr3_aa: CASSFPQGGRYEQYF

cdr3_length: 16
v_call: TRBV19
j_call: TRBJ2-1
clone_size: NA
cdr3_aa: CASSISTSGSSHEQFF

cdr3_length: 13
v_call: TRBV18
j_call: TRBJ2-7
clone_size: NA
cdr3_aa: CASSPGTTYEQYF

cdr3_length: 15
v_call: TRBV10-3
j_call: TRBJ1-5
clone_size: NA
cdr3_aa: CAISEEQDSNQPQHF

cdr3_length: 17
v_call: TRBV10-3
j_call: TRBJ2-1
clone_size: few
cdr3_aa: CAISESMAGENYNEQFF

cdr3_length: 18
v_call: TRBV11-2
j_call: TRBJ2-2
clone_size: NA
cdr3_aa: CASSLVGSGRKDTGELFF

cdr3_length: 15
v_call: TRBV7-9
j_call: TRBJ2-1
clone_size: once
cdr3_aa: CASSSLAGAFNEQFF

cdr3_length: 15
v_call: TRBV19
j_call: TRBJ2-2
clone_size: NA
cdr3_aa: CASTSQGGDTGELFF

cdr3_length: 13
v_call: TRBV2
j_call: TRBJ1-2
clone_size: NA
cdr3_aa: CASTRQGADGYTF